These 24 T cell receptor beta chains share one sample of origin, sequenced in a study of blood T cell repertoires in COVID-19. TCRdb keeps only in-frame clones here, not all; method: immunoSEQ multiplex PCR. This table holds 140,000 to 150,000 clones, approximately 81% found once. The sample consisted of peripheral blood. The origin of the receptors is a human donor in a cohort sampled during active COVID-19.

The chain recombines TRBV23-1 with TRBJ2-5; D unresolved. Being an ORF, TRBV23-1 has a function that is uncertain. Deletions cut 1 base from V and 1 base from J, with 10 bases between. The CDR3 runs to 15 residues. Written as DNA, the CDR3 is TGCGCCAGCAGTCAATTTCAGGTCACCCAAGAGACCCAGTACTTC. Its translation: CASSQFQVTQETQYF.

This clone appeared a single time. J is TRBJ2-1 and V is TRBV27; the match to TRBD1 covers 10 bases. Germline V gene lookup returns CDR1 MNHEY and CDR2 SMNVEV (reference sequence). The J segment lost 8 bases and the V segment lost 6 bases, leaving 13 bases of the junction unmatched. This CDR3 region has 16 residues. CDR3 sequence: CASSRIPGQGMDEQFF. The DNA of the CDR3 is TGTGCCAGCAGCCGCATACCGGGACAGGGGATGGATGAGCAGTTCTTC.

The rearrangement joins TRBV7-9 to TRBJ2-7; 8 bases fit TRBD1. Germline V CDR1 and CDR2: SEHNR, FQNEAQ (reference sequence). The length of the CDR3 is 14 residues. The V gene end was trimmed by 5 bases and the J gene end by 4 bases; junction bases not matched to a gene: 7. CDR3 loop: CASSPLQGAYEQYF. In DNA form, the CDR3 reads TGTGCCAGCAGCCCCCTCCAGGGGGCATACGAGCAGTACTTC.

This clone occurred once. This chain connects TRBV14 to TRBJ2-7; D unresolved. CDR1 and CDR2 from the germline V gene are SGHDN and FVKESK. The CDR3 contains 13 residues. The germline V and J ends were trimmed by 4 bases and 0 bases, with 7 bases remaining between them. Here the CDR3 DNA reads TGTGCCAGCAGCCCGGGTAGCTCCTACGAGCAGTACTTC. Protein sequence: CASSPGSSYEQYF. Supplemented by reference TRBV14 and TRBJ2-7, the full variable domain reads EAGVTQFPSHSVIEKGQTVTLRCDPISGHDNLYWYRRVMGKEIKFLLHFVKESKQDESGMPNNRFLAERTGGTYSTLKVQPAELEDSGVYFCASSPGSSYEQYFGPGTRLTVT.

This rearrangement joins TRBV18 to TRBJ1-1; 8 bases fit TRBD1. The CDR3 loop spans 14 amino acids. V trimming: 4 bases; J trimming: 3 bases; junction bases outside the gene matches: 4. Germline CDR1 KGHSH, CDR2 LQKENI. The CDR3 DNA reads TGTGCCAGCTCACGGACAGGGTCGGACACTGAAGCTTTCTTT. This codes for CASSRTGSDTEAFF.

This chain joins TRBV7-2 and TRBJ2-1, with 14 positions matching TRBD2. Looked up from germline, CDR1 is SGHTA and CDR2 is FQGNSA. Trimming at V came to 1 base and at J to 4 bases, leaving 9 bases not matched to a gene. CDR3 size: 19 residues. CDR3 in amino acids: CASSLGLTSGRAGYNEQFF. Written as DNA, the CDR3 is TGTGCCAGCAGCTTAGGTCTGACTAGCGGGAGGGCCGGATACAATGAGCAGTTCTTC.

The chain carries TRBV9 and TRBJ1-1; TRBD1 might be the D (5 bases). The length of the CDR3 is 15 residues. Between the trimmed V and J ends, which lost 0 bases and 0 bases, there was a span of 9 bases. Germline V gene sequence: CDR1 SGDLS, CDR2 YYNGEE. The CDR3 is CASSVVMDMNTEAFF. Written as DNA, the CDR3 is TGTGCCAGCAGCGTAGTGATGGACATGAACACTGAAGCTTTCTTT.

This chain uses TRBV18 with TRBJ2-2, with 11 bases lining up with TRBD2. Losses at the gene ends were 3 bases for V and 4 bases for J; bases not matched to a gene: 7. Germline V gene data show CDR1 as KGHSH and CDR2 as LQKENI. CDR3 size: 17 residues. In nucleotides, the CDR3 is TGTGCCAGCTCACCGTCTACTAGCGGGAGATCCACCGGGGAGCTGTTTTTT. This sequence encodes CASSPSTSGRSTGELFF.

This chain links TRBV5-1 with TRBJ1-2; maybe TRBD1 (6 bases). Trimming stripped 3 bases from V and 3 bases from J, with 9 bases between. Germline V gene data show CDR1 as SGHRS and CDR2 as YFSETQ. The CDR3 has 13 residues. CDR3 region: CASSSGTHYGYTF. As DNA, the CDR3 is TGCGCCAGCAGCTCCGGGACACACTATGGCTACACCTTC.

The chain links TRBV18 to TRBJ2-1; tentatively, D is TRBD2 (6 bases). The CDR3 runs 16 residues. V was shortened by 5 bases and J by 0 bases, with 14 bases between the two germline ends. Germline V gene data show CDR1 as KGHSH and CDR2 as LQKENI. The CDR3 DNA reads TGTGCCAGCTCAGTGGAGGGGTTCCGCTCCTACAATGAGCAGTTCTTC. Translation: CASSVEGFRSYNEQFF. Based on the CDR3 plus reference TRBV18 and TRBJ2-1, the full variable domain is NAGVMQNPRHLVRRRGQEARLRCSPMKGHSHVYWYRQLPEEGLKFMVYLQKENIIDESGMPKERFSAEFPKEGPSILRIQQVVRGDSAAYFCASSVEGFRSYNEQFFGPGTRLTVL.

The chain uses TRBV6-5 and TRBJ2-7; 8 bases map to TRBD1. The CDR3 has 14 amino acids. V shed 2 bases, J shed 4 bases, and the junction held 4 bases outside the gene matches. From germline, CDR1 is MNHEY and CDR2 SVGAGI. The chain's CDR3 is CASSYGTGPYEQYF. The DNA of the CDR3 is TGTGCCAGCAGTTACGGGACAGGACCTTACGAGCAGTACTTC.

The V and J genes are TRBV3-1 (or the pseudogene TRBV3-2) and TRBJ1-3; D is uncertain. CDR1 and CDR2 from the germline V gene are LGHDT and YNNKEL (reference sequence). V shed 5 bases and J shed 9 bases, with 20 bases lying between them. This CDR3 has 15 amino acids. The CDR3: CASSSSWAGEVTIYF. CDR3 in DNA: TGTGCCAGCAGCAGTTCATGGGCTGGCGAAGTCACCATATATTTT.

The chain joins TRBV5-1 to TRBJ1-1, with 10 bases matching TRBD1. The germline V gene encodes CDR1 SGHRS and CDR2 YFSETQ. Unmatched junction bases numbered 13, after V lost 3 bases and J lost 5 bases. The CDR3 covers 17 residues. The CDR3: CASSSLKTGGGGTEAFF. CDR3 coding DNA: TGCGCCAGCAGCTCCCTGAAGACAGGGGGCGGTGGGACTGAAGCTTTCTTT. Full variable domain (remainder filled in from reference TRBV5-1 and TRBJ1-1): KAGVTQTPRYLIKTRGQQVTLSCSPISGHRSVSWYQQTPGQGLQFLFEYFSETQRNKGNFPGRFSGRQFSNSRSEMNVSTLELGDSALYLCASSSLKTGGGGTEAFFGQGTRLTVV.

This clone was detected only a few times. The rearrangement joins TRBV7-2 to TRBJ2-7, with no clear D. Germline CDR1 is SGHTA and CDR2 is FQGNSA. Trimming shortened V by 5 bases and J by 4 bases, and 9 bases separated the two germline ends. The CDR3 runs 12 residues. CDR3 protein: CASSRTDYEQYF. As DNA, the CDR3 is TGTGCCAGCAGCCGAACAGATTACGAGCAGTACTTC.

This chain uses TRBV6-5 with TRBJ1-5; no clear D gene. Germline CDR1 reads MNHEY; CDR2 reads SVGAGI. V was clipped by 4 bases and J by 3 bases, with 7 bases between them. The length of the CDR3 is 13 residues. The CDR3 nucleotides are TGTGCCAGCAGTTCCGTTCTCAATCAGCCCCAGCATTTT. Translation gives CASSSVLNQPQHF.

The rearrangement links TRBV5-4 to TRBJ1-2, with 7 bases that match TRBD1. This CDR3 spans 13 amino acids. The germline V gene has CDR1 SGHNT and CDR2 YYREEE (reference sequence). The J segment lost 8 bases and the V segment lost 4 bases, leaving 8 bases of the junction unmatched. The chain's CDR3 is CASSPDRVFGYTF. The CDR3 DNA sequence: TGTGCCAGCAGCCCCGACAGGGTCTTCGGCTACACCTTC.

A few counts support this clone. The chain couples TRBV6-5 to TRBJ1-5; no clear D gene. The CDR3 covers 15 residues. Trimming took off 5 bases at V and 1 base at J, with 12 bases between the two ends. Germline CDR1 is MNHEY and CDR2 is SVGAGI. The CDR3 bases are TGTGCCAGCAGTCCCCCCCCTCGGAGCAATCAGCCCCAGCATTTT. Its translation is CASSPPPRSNQPQHF.

This sequence joins TRBV6-5 and TRBJ1-1; 9 nucleotides match TRBD1. The CDR3 runs 15 residues. After removal of 4 bases from V and 2 bases from J, the junction contained 5 bases not matched to a gene. Looked up from germline, CDR1 is MNHEY and CDR2 is SVGAGI. CDR3 residues: CASSSDRGANTEAFF. The CDR3 DNA sequence: TGTGCCAGCAGTTCGGACAGGGGAGCTAACACTGAAGCTTTCTTT.

This chain connects TRBV28 to TRBJ1-1; 10 bases are shared with TRBD1. The CDR3 is 11 residues long. V shed 8 bases and J 10 bases; nucleotides not matched to a gene: 4. Germline-derived CDR1 and CDR2 are MDHEN and SYDVKM. The CDR3 sequence: CASQTGGSAFF. In DNA, the CDR3 is TGTGCCAGCCAGACAGGGGGCTCAGCTTTCTTT.

For this clone: At the DNA level, this CDR3 is encoded by other sequences in the same sample as well. V gene TRBV6-5 combines with J gene TRBJ2-7; 8 nucleotides agree with TRBD2. The V gene end was trimmed by 0 bases and the J gene end by 0 bases; junction bases not matched to a gene: 1. The CDR3 spans 15 residues. Germline V CDR1 and CDR2: MNHEY, SVGAGI. The CDR3 sequence is CASSYSSGSSYEQYF. CDR3 in DNA: TGTGCCAGCAGTTACTCGAGCGGGAGCTCCTACGAGCAGTACTTC.

The genes are TRBV18 and TRBJ1-4, with D maybe TRBD1 (5 bases). Trimming left V 0 bases short and J 7 bases short, with 6 bases between. CDR3 length equals 13 residues. Germline-derived CDR1 and CDR2 are KGHSH and LQKENI. The CDR3 spells CASSPPGGEKLFF. CDR3 DNA sequence: TGTGCCAGCTCACCACCGGGGGGTGAAAAACTGTTTTTT.

The genes are TRBV29-1 and TRBJ2-7; maybe TRBD1 (5 bases). CDR3 length: 14 amino acids. Germline-derived CDR1 and CDR2 are SQVTM and ANQGSEA. V was clipped by 3 bases and J by 1 base, with 13 bases between them. CDR3 residues: CSVEYQGRSYEQYF. Here the CDR3 DNA reads TGCAGCGTTGAGTATCAGGGCAGGTCCTACGAGCAGTACTTC.

The sample holds a few counts of this clone. This chain links TRBV28 with TRBJ1-4; weak D call: TRBD1 (6 bases). Trimming removed 7 bases from V and 7 bases from J, with 10 bases in between. CDR1 MDHEN and CDR2 SYDVKM come from the germline V gene. This CDR3 has 12 residues. The CDR3 loop is CASTGVGEKLFF. The CDR3 DNA reads as TGTGCCAGCACAGGGGTAGGTGAAAAACTGTTTTTT.

This clone was picked up one time. The rearrangement uses TRBV18 and TRBJ2-3; possibly TRBD2 for D (6 bases). The CDR3 is 14 residues long. Looked up from germline, CDR1 is KGHSH and CDR2 is LQKENI. V was shortened by 2 bases and J by 1 base, with 7 bases between the two germline ends. The CDR3 is CASSPASGTDTQYF. CDR3 DNA: TGTGCCAGCTCACCAGCTAGCGGCACAGATACGCAGTATTTT.